This is a list of T cell receptor beta chains from one sample in a study of blood T cell repertoires in COVID-19. Clones were sequenced by immunoSEQ multiplex PCR, and TCRdb holds only the in-frame ones, with some missing. The data show 250,000 to 300,000 clones, 85% to 90% seen once. Sequenced: PBMCs or T cells enriched from blood (not recorded which). The receptor source for this set is a woman between 50 and 59 years old who had been exposed to COVID-19. CDR3s include the opening cysteine and the closing phenylalanine or tryptophan. The D gene is left open where the match is weak. The size entry is marked missing in some rows and otherwise reads once, few, many or a size class.

DNA: TGTGCCAGCAGTTTATGGGGCAGGGGGGATGAAAAACTGTTTTTT
CDR3: CASSLWGRGDEKLFF
V: TRBV27
J: TRBJ1-4
size: .
D: TRBD1

DNA: TGTGCCTGGAGTGTTTTGGGGCGAGGGGCCAACGTCCTGACTTTC
CDR3: CAWSVLGRGANVLTF
V: TRBV30
J: TRBJ2-6
size: .
D: .

DNA: TGTGCCAGCAGTGACTCGAGTGCGGGGCTCGGGCACGGGAATTCACCCCTCCACTTT
CDR3: CASSDSSAGLGHGNSPLHF
V: TRBV6-4
J: TRBJ1-6
size: once
D: .

DNA: TGTGCCAGCAGCTCCCGGGGTGGAAGAGGTCAGCCCCAGCATTTT
CDR3: CASSSRGGRGQPQHF
V: TRBV5-6
J: TRBJ1-5
size: .
D: .

DNA: TGCGCCAGCAGCTACGGACAGAACACTGAAGCTTTCTTT
CDR3: CASSYGQNTEAFF
V: TRBV5-1
J: TRBJ1-1
size: .
D: .

DNA: TGTGCCAGCAGCCAATCTAGCGTCGGGTGGTCGTTCTTC
CDR3: CASSQSSVGWSFF
V: TRBV3-1/TRBV3-2
J: TRBJ2-1
size: once
D: .

DNA: TGTGCCAGCAGTTTACTGGGACAGGACAAACCTTTCTTT
CDR3: CASSLLGQDKPFF
V: TRBV27
J: TRBJ1-1
size: .
D: TRBD1

DNA: TGTGCCAGCAGCACAAAGCCTAGCGGGGGGGTCACCCAGTACTTC
CDR3: CASSTKPSGGVTQYF
V: TRBV3-1/TRBV3-2
J: TRBJ2-5
size: .
D: TRBD2

DNA: TGTGCCAGCAGCCGAGGGACAGTTAGCAATCAGCCCCAGCATTTT
CDR3: CASSRGTVSNQPQHF
V: TRBV5-6
J: TRBJ1-5
size: .
D: TRBD1

DNA: TGTGCCAGCAGCCCTCGACAGGGGGGCATCTATGGCTACACCTTC
CDR3: CASSPRQGGIYGYTF
V: TRBV14
J: TRBJ1-2
size: .
D: TRBD1

DNA: TGTGCCAGCGGGCCTGCGGGGAGCACTGAAGCTTTCTTT
CDR3: CASGPAGSTEAFF
V: TRBV2
J: TRBJ1-1
size: .
D: .

DNA: TGTGCCAGCAGCTCTCTGACAGGGTCTGGAAACACCATATATTTT
CDR3: CASSSLTGSGNTIYF
V: TRBV21-1
J: TRBJ1-3
size: .
D: .

DNA: TGTGCCAGCAGTTACCCTCTGGCAGGGAAGAACACTGAAGCTTTCTTT
CDR3: CASSYPLAGKNTEAFF
V: TRBV6-2/TRBV6-3
J: TRBJ1-1
size: .
D: .

DNA: TGTGCCAGCAGCCCGCAGGGGTTGGGGAATTCACCCCTCCACTTT
CDR3: CASSPQGLGNSPLHF
V: TRBV7-2
J: TRBJ1-6
size: .
D: .

DNA: TGTGCCAGCAGATCGACAGGGACATCTGGGTACGAGCAGTACTTC
CDR3: CASRSTGTSGYEQYF
V: TRBV6-5
J: TRBJ2-7
size: once
D: TRBD1

DNA: TGTGCCAGCAGTCGACAGGGGGCGGGCTACACCTTC
CDR3: CASSRQGAGYTF
V: TRBV6-5
J: TRBJ1-2
size: .
D: TRBD1

DNA: TGTGCCAGCAGCTTGGGTGTCTACGGGGGACGGCCCCAGCATTTT
CDR3: CASSLGVYGGRPQHF
V: TRBV5-5
J: TRBJ1-5
size: .
D: .

DNA: TGTGCCAGCAGCTTATGGACAGGGTACGGCAATCAGCCCCAGCATTTT
CDR3: CASSLWTGYGNQPQHF
V: TRBV5-4
J: TRBJ1-5
size: .
D: TRBD1

DNA: TGTGCCAGCAGCGCCGGGGACACAGCCTACGAGCAGTACTTC
CDR3: CASSAGDTAYEQYF
V: TRBV5-5
J: TRBJ2-7
size: .
D: .

DNA: TGTGCCAGCAGCCAATCTCCCGGGACAGAAGTTGAAAGGGTGTTTTTT
CDR3: CASSQSPGTEVERVFF
V: TRBV16
J: TRBJ1-4
size: .
D: TRBD1

DNA: TGTGCCAGCAGCCCCGAGGCCTCTGTCTATGGCTACACCTTC
CDR3: CASSPEASVYGYTF
V: TRBV6-5
J: TRBJ1-2
size: .
D: .

DNA: TGCAGCGTTGAAGGGACACTCCTGGGGGCCAAAAACATTCAGTACTTC
CDR3: CSVEGTLLGAKNIQYF
V: TRBV29-1
J: TRBJ2-4
size: .
D: .